The rows below give T cell receptor beta chains drawn from one sample of a study of human T cells and chemical hapten exposure. TCRdb redid the calling of the RACE reads with MiXCR, one entry per CDR3 protein. The repertoire holds about 140,000 distinct CDR3 sequences, with 12% as singletons. Sequencing was performed on whole blood, taken in connection with sensitization to the hapten diphenylcyclopropenone (DPC). The receptors shown here come from a woman aged 50 to 65 with alopecia areata. Some clones in this sample may be carry-over from other donors' samples. The CDR3 runs from the conserved cysteine through the conserved F or W. The order of the fields is J gene, V gene, D gene, clone size, CDR3 protein, CDR3 DNA. The D gene is left open where the match is weak. Size tells how often a clone was seen (once, few, many) or the class of an expanded clone, and some rows leave it out.

TRBJ1-2 | TRBV19 | TRBD1 | many | CASSTRTGDNYGYTF | TGTGCCAGTAGTACCCGGACAGGAGATAACTATGGCTACACCTTC
TRBJ2-7 | TRBV20-1 | . | . | CSAIGQGPYEQYF | TGCAGTGCCATTGGTCAGGGGCCCTACGAGCAGTACTTC
TRBJ2-3 | TRBV6-2/TRBV6-3 | . | . | CASTSATDTQYF | TGTGCCAGCACGAGCGCCACAGATACGCAGTATTTT
TRBJ1-3 | TRBV6-5 | . | few | CAGGSWSGNTIYF | TGTGCCGGCGGTTCCTGGTCTGGAAACACCATATATTTT
TRBJ1-5 | TRBV18 | TRBD1 | many | CASSQDRGNNQPQHF | TGTGCCAGCTCACAGGACAGGGGGAACAATCAGCCCCAGCATTTT
TRBJ2-1 | TRBV3-1 | TRBD2 | many | CASSQVEVSGKTHNEQFF | TGTGCCAGCAGCCAAGTGGAAGTTAGCGGGAAGACTCACAATGAGCAGTTCTTC
TRBJ2-1 | TRBV2 | TRBD2 | few | CASEPGTSGYNEQFF | TGTGCCAGCGAACCCGGGACTAGCGGTTACAATGAGCAGTTCTTC
TRBJ2-7 | TRBV3-1 | TRBD2 | many | CASSQAGLAGPQDEQYF | TGTGCCAGCAGCCAAGCAGGACTAGCGGGACCCCAGGACGAGCAGTACTTC
TRBJ2-1 | TRBV28 | TRBD2 | . | CASSFASGINEQFF | TGTGCCAGCAGTTTCGCTAGCGGGATAAATGAGCAGTTCTTC
TRBJ2-3 | TRBV7-8 | TRBD2 | . | CASSLVGLAFSTDTQYF | TGTGCCAGCAGCTTAGTGGGACTAGCGTTTAGCACAGATACGCAGTATTTT
TRBJ2-2 | TRBV18 | TRBD2 | . | CASSPSTSGNTGELFF | TGTGCCAGCTCACCATCAACTAGCGGGAACACCGGGGAGCTGTTTTTT
TRBJ2-3 | TRBV6-5 | . | many | CASRRESDTQYF | TGTGCCAGCAGGAGGGAATCAGATACGCAGTATTTT
TRBJ2-1 | TRBV5-1 | . | few | CASSLERAASYNEQFF | TGCGCCAGCAGCTTGGAGCGAGCCGCCTCCTACAATGAGCAGTTCTTC
TRBJ1-2 | TRBV30 | . | . | CAWSDLKLGTPF | TGTGCCTGGAGTGATCTTAAACTGGGTACACCTTTC
TRBJ2-3 | TRBV5-5 | . | . | CASSRTGDGGADTQYF | TGTGCCAGCAGCAGGACGGGGGATGGCGGCGCAGATACGCAGTATTTT
TRBJ1-5 | TRBV7-8 | TRBD1 | many | CASSIGTGKDQPQHF | TGTGCCAGCAGCATAGGGACAGGGAAGGATCAGCCCCAGCATTTT
TRBJ2-1 | TRBV4-1 | TRBD2 | few | CASSQAQGTSGREQFF | TGCGCCAGCAGCCAAGCCCAGGGGACTAGCGGGCGTGAGCAGTTCTTC
TRBJ1-1 | TRBV5-5 | . | few | CASSPLRFDTEAFF | TGTGCCAGCAGCCCTCTTCGGTTCGACACTGAAGCTTTCTTT
TRBJ2-7 | TRBV7-2 | . | many | CASSLLGPYEQYF | TGTGCCAGCAGCTTATTGGGCCCCTACGAGCAGTACTTC
TRBJ2-4 | TRBV5-5 | . | many | CASRFGSGRGQYRENIQYF | TGTGCCAGCAGATTTGGGAGCGGCCGGGGGCAATACAGGGAAAACATTCAGTACTTC
TRBJ2-5 | TRBV14 | TRBD2 | . | CASSRRTSGGETQYF | TGTGCCAGCAGCCGCCGGACTAGCGGGGGGGAGACCCAGTACTTC
TRBJ1-6 | TRBV12-3/TRBV12-4 | . | few | CASTPDRINSPLHF | TGTGCCAGCACCCCTGACAGAATTAATTCACCCCTCCACTTT
TRBJ1-4 | TRBV18 | . | many | CASSPPGVRGGTNEKLFF | TGTGCCAGCTCACCCCCTGGTGTAAGAGGGGGGACTAATGAAAAACTGTTTTTT
TRBJ2-7 | TRBV5-1 | . | many | CASSSSLGGYEQYF | TGCGCCAGCAGCTCCTCCCTGGGGGGCTACGAGCAGTACTTC
TRBJ2-3 | TRBV7-2 | TRBD2 | few | CASSLAAGAGTDTQYF | TGTGCCAGCAGCTTAGCGGCGGGAGCGGGGACAGATACGCAGTATTTT
TRBJ1-4 | TRBV4-3 | . | few | CASSQGRKLFF | TGCGCCAGCAGCCAGGGGAGGAAACTGTTTTTT
TRBJ1-2 | TRBV29-1 | . | . | CSVENQANYGYTF | TGCAGCGTCGAAAACCAGGCGAACTATGGCTACACCTTC